The 22 T cell receptor beta chains reported below all come from one sample, sequenced in a study of identical twins. TCRdb re-analysed the 5' RACE reads in MiXCR, keeping a single row per CDR3 protein. In the table there are 500,000 to 550,000 distinct CDR3 sequences, approximately 22% of which are singletons. This same sample was also taken into another study, of T cells expressing NK-cell markers.

What was sequenced was CD4+ T cells sorted from blood. These receptors were collected from a woman between 18 and 30 years old in good health.

The chain carries TRBV12-3 or TRBV12-4 and TRBJ2-3; D perhaps matches TRBD1 (5 bases). The CDR3 totals 11 residues. Trimming stripped 7 bases from V and 9 bases from J, with 11 bases between. The DNA for the CDR3 is TGTGCCAGCACCTGGGGCTCCACGCAGTATTTT. Encoded protein: CASTWGSTQYF.

This clonotype has just a few counts. V is TRBV7-2 and J is TRBJ1-5; 7 positions agree with TRBD1. The CDR3 totals 15 residues. V was clipped by 5 bases and J by 3 bases; unmatched bases: 7. Looked up from germline, CDR1 is SGHTA and CDR2 is FQGNSA. CDR3 DNA sequence: TGTGCCAGCAGCGTCGGACAGGCTTACAATCAGCCCCAGCATTTT. This encodes CASSVGQAYNQPQHF.

The rearrangement joins TRBV5-1 to TRBJ2-2; D is ambiguous. Germline V gene sequence: CDR1 SGHRS, CDR2 YFSETQ. Trimming removed 7 bases from V and 7 bases from J, with 11 bases in between. The CDR3 is made up of 12 amino acids. The CDR3 here is CASHTLDGELFF. The CDR3 region has the DNA TGCGCCAGCCACACACTGGACGGGGAGCTGTTTTTT. The full variable domain, in which reference TRBV5-1 and TRBJ2-2 provide the parts outside the CDR3, is KAGVTQTPRYLIKTRGQQVTLSCSPISGHRSVSWYQQTPGQGLQFLFEYFSETQRNKGNFPGRFSGRQFSNSRSEMNVSTLELGDSALYLCASHTLDGELFFGEGSRLTVL.

This chain joins TRBV18 and TRBJ2-7; 9 bases agree with TRBD1. The germline gives CDR1 KGHSH, CDR2 LQKENI. CDR3 length equals 16 residues. Unmatched junction bases numbered 13, after V lost 6 bases and J lost 4 bases. Written as DNA, the CDR3 is TGTGCCAGCTCCCTTGCCCGGACAGGGGTGATTTACGAGCAGTACTTC. It is translated as CASSLARTGVIYEQYF.

V gene TRBV5-1 combines with J gene TRBJ2-7; D perhaps matches TRBD2 (5 bases). Germline V gene lookup returns CDR1 SGHRS and CDR2 YFSETQ. Trimming removed 4 bases at V and 2 bases at J, with 13 bases between. This CDR3 comprises 14 residues. This CDR3 is CASSPPEGTYEQYF. Written as DNA, the CDR3 is TGCGCCAGCAGCCCTCCAGAGGGAACCTACGAGCAGTACTTC.

This clonotype was recorded many times. The chain employs TRBV4-3 and TRBJ2-1, with 11 bases aligning to TRBD2. The CDR3 is 17 amino acids. The junction had 7 bases not matched to a gene; V was cut back by 1 base and J by 5 bases. Germline CDR1 is LGHNA and CDR2 is YSLEER. The CDR3 loop reads CASSQGVAGGWNNEQFF. In DNA, the CDR3 is TGCGCCAGCAGCCAAGGAGTAGCGGGAGGGTGGAACAATGAGCAGTTCTTC.

The J gene is TRBJ1-2, the V gene TRBV2; 7 bases line up with TRBD1. The CDR3 length is 14 residues. CDR1 and CDR2 (germline): SNHLY, FYNNEI. Germline trimming cut 4 bases from V and 6 bases from J; bases unmatched to any gene: 8. CDR3 in DNA: TGTGCCAGCAGTGCCGACAGGGCGAGAGATGGCTACACCTTC. It specifies CASSADRARDGYTF.

This rearrangement joins TRBV12-3 or TRBV12-4 to TRBJ2-3, with TRBD2 matching 10 bases. V lost 6 bases to trimming and J lost 4 bases; unmatched junction nucleotides: 10. The CDR3 extends over 16 amino acids. The CDR3 coding sequence is TGTGCCAGCAGCATAGGATTGCTAGCGGGAGCAGATACGCAGTATTTT. Translation: CASSIGLLAGADTQYF.

This clonotype has just a few counts. The chain is built from TRBV5-1 and TRBJ1-2; TRBD1 might be the D (6 bases). The CDR3 loop spans 16 amino acids. Trimming stripped 3 bases from V and 0 bases from J, with 15 bases between. Germline CDR1 SGHRS, CDR2 YFSETQ. CDR3 residues: CASSSPRGQPNYGYTF. Here the CDR3 DNA reads TGCGCCAGCAGCTCCCCCCGCGGACAGCCTAACTATGGCTACACCTTC.

The gene calls are TRBV18 and TRBJ2-2; 7 positions match TRBD1. The CDR3 consists of 15 residues. The germline V gene has CDR1 KGHSH and CDR2 LQKENI. Trimming cost V 3 bases and J 7 bases; bases outside gene matches: 8. In DNA, the CDR3 is TGTGCCAGCTCACCCAGGGACAGTTTGGTCGGGGAGCTGTTTTTT. It specifies CASSPRDSLVGELFF.

This rearrangement joins TRBV5-6 to TRBJ1-1; unclear D gene. V was cut by 4 bases and J by 11 bases, with 15 bases left in between. The CDR3 consists of 12 residues. Germline V CDR1 and CDR2: SGHDT, YYEEEE. CDR3: CASSIGISDAFF. The CDR3 DNA is TGTGCCAGCAGCATTGGGATTTCAGACGCTTTCTTT.

CDR3 sequence (DNA): TGTGCCAGTAGTATTCGTTCTAGCGGGAGATGGTCCTACAATGAGCAGTTCTTC. It codes for CASSIRSSGRWSYNEQFF. The chain combines TRBV19 with TRBJ2-1; 10 bases are a match to TRBD2. The trim removed 3 bases at V and 1 base at J, leaving 9 bases unmatched. The length of the CDR3 is 18 residues. Per germline, CDR1 LNHDA and CDR2 SQIVND (reference sequence).

This clonotype has just a few counts. The chain combines TRBV20-1 with TRBJ2-1, with D possibly being TRBD2 (6 bases). Trimming took 3 bases from V and 8 from J, leaving 14 bases between them. The CDR3 runs to 13 residues. From germline, CDR1 is DFQATT and CDR2 SNEGSKA (reference sequence). The CDR3 loop is CSASGGISDEQFF. The CDR3 DNA sequence: TGCAGTGCTAGCGGCGGGATATCGGATGAGCAGTTCTTC.

The V gene is TRBV12-3 or TRBV12-4, the J gene TRBJ1-4; 7 bases match TRBD1. V dropped 6 bases and J dropped 5; count of bases not matched to a gene: 9. The CDR3 has 15 amino acids. CDR3 coding DNA: TGTGCCAGCAGGGGTGCAGGGGGTGTCAATGAAAAACTGTTTTTT. Translated, it gives CASRGAGGVNEKLFF.

The chain couples TRBV20-1 to TRBJ2-3; D gene unclear. V lost 8 bases and J lost 5, with 17 bases in between. The CDR3 sequence is 13 residues long. Germline V gene sequence: CDR1 DFQATT, CDR2 SNEGSKA (reference sequence). DNA for the CDR3: TGCAGTTCCAGTCTCAATCTAGGAGATACGCAGTATTTT. Its protein is CSSSLNLGDTQYF.

This clonotype was picked up a small number of times. The chain has TRBV7-2 and TRBJ2-3; D might be TRBD2 (5 bases). Trimming pared 3 bases from V and 6 bases from J, leaving 13 bases between. CDR1 and CDR2 from the germline V gene are SGHTA and FQGNSA. CDR3 size: 14 residues. The CDR3 loop is CASSFDYWEDTQYF. The CDR3 region has the DNA TGTGCCAGCAGCTTCGACTACTGGGAGGATACGCAGTATTTT.

This clonotype appeared a single time. The chain carries TRBV7-9 and TRBJ1-2, with D possibly being TRBD1 (5 bases). V gave up 3 bases and J gave up 8 bases, with 16 bases separating them. This CDR3 is 14 amino acids long. Germline CDR1 and CDR2: SEHNR and FQNEAQ (reference sequence). CDR3 sequence (DNA): TGTGCCAGCAGCTTGGTCCAGGGTCTTGGCGGCTACACCTTC. It specifies CASSLVQGLGGYTF.

A few counts support this clonotype. This chain joins TRBV20-1 and TRBJ1-1; D uncertain. The CDR3 sequence is 14 residues long. V lost 0 bases and J lost 1, with 9 bases in between. Germline V gene lookup returns CDR1 DFQATT and CDR2 SNEGSKA (reference sequence). This chain's CDR3 is CSARDWSRNTEAFF. The CDR3 DNA sequence: TGCAGTGCTAGAGATTGGTCCAGGAACACTGAAGCTTTCTTT.

This clonotype was counted once. The V and J genes are TRBV6-6 and TRBJ1-1; D is uncertain. Germline CDR1 and CDR2: MNHNY and SVGAGI (reference sequence). The V and J ends lost 11 bases and 3 bases respectively, with 13 bases between them. CDR3 size: 12 residues. CDR3 loop: CAAGQVDTEAFF. CDR3 coding DNA: TGTGCCGCGGGCCAGGTGGACACTGAAGCTTTCTTT.

This clonotype turned up a few times. The chain combines TRBV6-1 with TRBJ2-1; perhaps TRBD2 as D (8 bases). Looked up from germline, CDR1 is MNHNS and CDR2 is SASEGT. Trimming shortened V by 10 bases and J by 7 bases, and 17 bases separated the two germline ends. The CDR3 is 13 amino acids. The CDR3 spells CAIWTSRGNEQFF. The CDR3 nucleotides are TGTGCCATATGGACTAGCAGGGGGAATGAGCAGTTCTTC.

This clonotype was seen a handful of times. The chain couples TRBV12-3 or TRBV12-4 to TRBJ2-6; no firm D call. V lost 5 bases and J 2 bases, leaving 13 bases between the germline ends. The CDR3 extends over 16 amino acids. The CDR3 loop is CASSPHSGAGANVLTF. In DNA, the CDR3 is TGTGCCAGCAGTCCCCATTCTGGGGCTGGGGCCAACGTCCTGACTTTC.

The V call is TRBV20-1, the J call TRBJ2-1; D is ambiguous. Germline V lookup: CDR1 DFQATT, CDR2 SNEGSKA (reference sequence). This CDR3 contains 16 residues. V lost 4 bases to trimming and J lost 0 bases, with 16 bases between them. The CDR3 region has the DNA TGCAGTGCTATATCCCCGGTCCCAAGCTCCTACAATGAGCAGTTCTTC. It specifies CSAISPVPSSYNEQFF.